This T cell receptor beta chain emerged from a study of T-cell reconstitution after alpha-beta-depleted transplantation in children. This clonotype turned up a few times. The authors prepared the TCRbeta library with unique molecular identifiers. TCRdb reprocessed the PCR reads via MiXCR and lists one record per CDR3 protein. The sample lists 250,000 to 350,000 distinct CDR3 sequences; approximately 9.8% were seen once. V was clipped by 1 base and J by 2 bases; unmatched bases: 5. The CDR3 consists of 15 residues. The germline V gene encodes CDR1 LGHDT and CDR2 YNNKEL (reference sequence). The chain recombines TRBV3-1 with TRBJ2-7; 7 nucleotides agree with TRBD1. This TCR was recovered from a human donor who donated a stem cell graft to a child with SCID. The sample in question was PBMCs from the stem cell graft donor, obtained from the stem cell graft. This CDR3 reads CASSQAWTGPYEQYF. The CDR3 bases are TGTGCCAGCAGCCAAGCTTGGACAGGACCCTACGAGCAGTACTTC.